Only one count was recorded for the clone carrying this T cell receptor beta chain. Its antigen remains unidentified. J lost 1 base, V lost 2 bases, and 2 bases had no gene match. This CDR3 region has 15 residues. Germline V gene sequence: CDR1 SEHNR, CDR2 FQNEAQ (reference sequence). CD8 cells regarded as naive lacked CD45RO, were positively chosen for CCR7, and omitted terminally differentiated effector memory CD45RA+ cells. Here immunoSEQ multiplex PCR was the method, and the copy in TCRdb shows in-frame clones only, minus some. Of some 2,000,000 clones listed, just under 95% are singletons. This sample was included in a study of shared clonotypes between healthy human individuals. For the study at large: There were three CD4 naive, three CD4 memory, two CD8 naive and one CD8 memory plates per donor. The study's findings and limits: Though the depth was large, rarefaction showed that sorted-subset sequencing was incomplete. Naive subsets generally exceeded memory subsets in estimated richness.

The TCR was taken from a man aged 18 to 35 in good health. The sample comprised naive CD8+ T cells sorted from blood. The gene calls are TRBV7-9 and TRBJ2-7; 10 bases fit TRBD1. This CDR3 is CASSLQGQGSYEQYF. The CDR3 DNA follows: TGTGCCAGCAGCTTACAGGGACAGGGGTCCTACGAGCAGTACTTC.